This record covers a single T cell receptor beta chain. The antigen it binds to is not known. Base qualities are missing; no much larger clone stands one base away. The identical CDR3 is also encoded by other nucleotide sequences in the sample. These data originate in a study of blood T cell repertoires in COVID-19 (dated by TCRdb to the early 2020s). With respect to the entire study: Samples from collaborators originated in the United States, Italy and Spain and spanned both the acute and convalescent phases of COVID-19. The sample metadata nearly always contained a de-identified subject ID, COVID-19 status, age in years and sex. The prospective study material was composed of cDNA or gDNA derived from T cells, B-cell-depleted T cells, or PBMCs. Subjects who had been exposed to COVID-19, were actively infected with it, or had recovered from it provided the deeply sampled blood TCRbeta repertoires that made up the dataset. The samples were drawn from the first 160 participants of the ongoing ImmuneRACE study and from 1,254 subjects provided by 6 global collaborators. The repertoires were released in a freely available public database meant as a resource for research on the immune response to SARS-CoV-2. HLA class I and class II types, where available, came from metadata supplied by the sample provider rather than from assay-based typing.

The CDR3 sequence holds 14 residues, the cysteine and phenylalanine included. Just CDR3 DNA is preserved here, 42 bases in frame from base 1. The CDR1 and CDR2 encoded by the germline V gene are SGHDN and FVKESK. Trimming accounts for 1 base at V and 3 bases at J, while the number of junction bases matched to no gene is 2. TCRbeta CDR3 regions were amplified from genomic DNA using the immunoSEQ Assay, a bias-controlled multiplex PCR. Under the source paper's analysis protocol: Within the assay, amplification of reference gene primers was used to estimate how many nucleated cells each sample contained. To quantify the absolute abundance of each unique TCRbeta CDR3 rearrangement, sequence reads were collapsed and filtered. Productive Simpson clonality was computed per sample as the square root of Simpson's diversity index over productive rearrangements. TCRdb holds this immuneACCESS table with in-frame rearrangements only. Some clones are missing; in checked studies, unresolved V genes explain under half, and the rest has no known cause. V, J and clone size are taken as reported in that table, and D and trimming were inferred from the DNA itself. Present in this sample are about 120,000 clones, roughly 90% of which were seen just once. The biggest ten clones account for approximately 8% of the sample.

Whole blood was collected in K2EDTA tubes by collaborating institutions according to the institutions' own protocols. For TCRbeta analysis, collaborator samples were shipped as frozen whole blood, as isolated PBMCs, or as DNA extracted from either sample type. The study at large found these results: Clinical and demographic metadata were provided uncurated, with the amount varying by source and participant.

Specimen: peripheral blood. The sequence was obtained from a man between 50 and 59 years old with acute or convalescent COVID-19. The chain uses TRBV14 and TRBJ2-5, with 7 junctional bases fitting TRBD1. The CDR3 loop reads CASSQGGTEETQYF. The nucleotide sequence reads as follows: TGTGCCAGCAGCCAAGGAGGGACAGAAGAGACCCAGTACTTC.